This passage covers 4 T cell receptor beta chains from one sample sequenced in a study of blood T cell repertoires in COVID-19. Profiling relied on immunoSEQ multiplex PCR, and the TCRdb table lists in-frame clones only, not all of them. The sample includes 75,000 to 100,000 clones, about 86% seen only once; the top ten take about 1.8%. Input material: peripheral blood. These receptors were taken from a man aged 80 or over with acute or convalescent COVID-19.

This clone was found a few times. J is TRBJ2-3 and V is TRBV5-1; 13 bases are shared with TRBD2. Germline CDR1 SGHRS, CDR2 YFSETQ. There are 19 residues in the CDR3. V shed 4 bases, J shed 4 bases, and the junction held 15 bases outside the gene matches. The CDR3 DNA reads as TGCGCCAGCAGCGGGTCACTAGCGGGAGGGCCAAGGGTGGCAGATACGCAGTATTTT. This gives the protein CASSGSLAGGPRVADTQYF. The entire variable domain, with the rest obtained from reference TRBV5-1 and TRBJ2-3, is as follows: KAGVTQTPRYLIKTRGQQVTLSCSPISGHRSVSWYQQTPGQGLQFLFEYFSETQRNKGNFPGRFSGRQFSNSRSEMNVSTLELGDSALYLCASSGSLAGGPRVADTQYFGPGTRLTVL.

The J gene is TRBJ1-1, the V gene TRBV5-1; TRBD1 is a possible D gene (6 bases). The CDR3 is made up of 15 amino acids. Germline lookup yields CDR1 SGHRS and CDR2 YFSETQ. Trimming removed 4 bases from V and 1 base from J, with 14 bases in between. DNA of the CDR3: TGCGCCAGCAGCCCTGGGGCAGGGGAGAACACTGAAGCTTTCTTT. This gives the protein CASSPGAGENTEAFF. Filled out from reference TRBV5-1 and TRBJ1-1, the complete variable domain reads KAGVTQTPRYLIKTRGQQVTLSCSPISGHRSVSWYQQTPGQGLQFLFEYFSETQRNKGNFPGRFSGRQFSNSRSEMNVSTLELGDSALYLCASSPGAGENTEAFFGQGTRLTVV.

The chain is built from TRBV15 and TRBJ2-1, with 7 bases fitting TRBD2. The V and J ends lost 4 bases and 6 bases, in that order; junction bases with no gene match: 15. Germline CDR1 reads LNHNV; CDR2 reads YYDKDF (reference sequence). This CDR3 has 17 residues. CDR3: CATSIIVPPRLANEQFF. The DNA for the CDR3 is TGTGCCACCAGCATCATCGTCCCCCCCCGACTAGCCAATGAGCAGTTCTTC.

This rearrangement joins TRBV28 to TRBJ2-2; 9 positions agree with TRBD2. Trimming cost V 5 bases and J 1 base; bases outside gene matches: 2. Germline CDR1 MDHEN, CDR2 SYDVKM. The length of the CDR3 is 15 residues. The CDR3 is CASSGLAKNTGELFF. The DNA for the CDR3 is TGTGCCAGCAGTGGACTAGCGAAGAACACCGGGGAGCTGTTTTTT.